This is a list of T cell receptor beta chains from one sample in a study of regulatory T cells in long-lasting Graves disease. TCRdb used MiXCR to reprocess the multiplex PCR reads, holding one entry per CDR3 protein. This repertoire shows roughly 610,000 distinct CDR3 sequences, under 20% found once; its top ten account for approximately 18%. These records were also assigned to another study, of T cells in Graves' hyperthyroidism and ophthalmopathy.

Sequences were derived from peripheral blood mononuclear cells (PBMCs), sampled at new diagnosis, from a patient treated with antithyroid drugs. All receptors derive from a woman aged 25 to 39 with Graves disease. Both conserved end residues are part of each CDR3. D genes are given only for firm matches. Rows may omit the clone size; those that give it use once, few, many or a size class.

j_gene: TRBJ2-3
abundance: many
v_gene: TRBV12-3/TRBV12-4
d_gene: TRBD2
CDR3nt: TGTGCCAGCAGCCCCTTATCGGGGGAGGGCGTCCGAGGGCAGTATTTT
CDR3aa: CASSPLSGEGVRGQYF

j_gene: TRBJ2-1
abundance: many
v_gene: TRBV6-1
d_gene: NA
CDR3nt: TGTGCCAGCTCTAGGCAAGGGGCCTACAATGAGCAGTTCTTC
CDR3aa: CASSRQGAYNEQFF

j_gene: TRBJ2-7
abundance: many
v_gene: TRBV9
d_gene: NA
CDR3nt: TGTGCCAGCAGCGTAGGGGGATCTCCTTCTACTAGCTACGAGCAGTACTTC
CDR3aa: CASSVGGSPSTSYEQYF

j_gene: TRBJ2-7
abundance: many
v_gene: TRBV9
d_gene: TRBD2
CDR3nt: TGTGCCAGCAGCGTTGGGGCTAGCGGGAGCCTCGGCTACGAGCAGTACTTC
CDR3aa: CASSVGASGSLGYEQYF

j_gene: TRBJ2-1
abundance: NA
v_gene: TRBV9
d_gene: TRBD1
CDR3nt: TGTGCCAGCAGCGTACTAACCGGGACAGGGGACCCTATTGAGCAGTTCTTC
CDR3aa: CASSVLTGTGDPIEQFF

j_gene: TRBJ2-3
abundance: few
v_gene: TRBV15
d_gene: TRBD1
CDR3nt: TGTGCCACCAGCAGTGGTCAGGGGGCCTCAGATACGCAGTATTTT
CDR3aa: CATSSGQGASDTQYF

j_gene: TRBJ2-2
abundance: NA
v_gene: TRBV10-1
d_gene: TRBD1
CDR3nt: TGCGCCAGCAGGGACAGGGCCCCAGGGGTCACCGGGGAGCTGTTTTTT
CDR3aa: CASRDRAPGVTGELFF

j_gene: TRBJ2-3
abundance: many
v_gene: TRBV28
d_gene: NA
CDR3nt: TGTGCCAGCAGTTTTTTTCTTTTCCCAGATACGCAGTATTTT
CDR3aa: CASSFFLFPDTQYF

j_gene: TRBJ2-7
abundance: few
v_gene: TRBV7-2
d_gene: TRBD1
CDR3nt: TGTGCCAGCGGCTTCCAGGGGGCCTACGAGCAGTACTTC
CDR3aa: CASGFQGAYEQYF

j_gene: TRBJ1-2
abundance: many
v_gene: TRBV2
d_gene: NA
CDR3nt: TGTGCCAGCAGCGCCACGAGGGGCTACACCTTC
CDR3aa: CASSATRGYTF

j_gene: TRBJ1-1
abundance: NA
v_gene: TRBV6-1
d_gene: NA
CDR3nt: TGTGCCAGCAGCGAAACAGGGTTCTCCATAAACACTGAAGCTTTCTTT
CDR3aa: CASSETGFSINTEAFF

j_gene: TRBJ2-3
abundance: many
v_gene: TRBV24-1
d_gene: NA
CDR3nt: TGTGCCACCAGTGATTTGGAGACAGCGTCAGATACGCAGTATTTT
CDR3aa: CATSDLETASDTQYF

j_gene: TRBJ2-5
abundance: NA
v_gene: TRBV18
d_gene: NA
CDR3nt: TGTGCCAGCTCACCCTCTACAGGGACAAAAGAGACCCAGTACTTC
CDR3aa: CASSPSTGTKETQYF

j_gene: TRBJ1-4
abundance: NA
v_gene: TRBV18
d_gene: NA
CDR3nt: TGTGCCAGCTCACGTTATGACGAAAAACTGTTTTTT
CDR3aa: CASSRYDEKLFF

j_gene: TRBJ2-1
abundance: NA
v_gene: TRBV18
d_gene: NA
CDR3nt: TGTGCCAGCTCCCCGGCGCGAGCGTCGAGCTCCTACAATGAGCAGTTCTTC
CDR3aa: CASSPARASSSYNEQFF

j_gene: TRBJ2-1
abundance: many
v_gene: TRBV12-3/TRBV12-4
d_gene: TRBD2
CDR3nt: TGTGCCAGCAGTTTGATGCTCCTAGCGGGGACCTACAATGAGCAGTTCTTC
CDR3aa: CASSLMLLAGTYNEQFF

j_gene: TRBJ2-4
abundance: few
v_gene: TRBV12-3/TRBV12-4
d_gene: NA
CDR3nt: TGTGCCAGCAGTTTGGGACAACGTCAGTACTTC
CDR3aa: CASSLGQRQYF

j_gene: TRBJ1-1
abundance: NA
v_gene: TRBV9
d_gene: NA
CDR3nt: TGTGCCAGCAGCGAGGCACAAGCACCTATGAACACTGAAGCTTTCTTT
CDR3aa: CASSEAQAPMNTEAFF

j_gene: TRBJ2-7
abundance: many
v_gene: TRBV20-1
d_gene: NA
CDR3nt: TGCAGTGCTCCCGCTGAAGGAGTTGTCGAGCAGTACTTC
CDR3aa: CSAPAEGVVEQYF

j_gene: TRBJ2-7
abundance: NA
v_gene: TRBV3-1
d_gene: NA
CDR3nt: TGTGCCAGCAGTCTTTTTAGCGAATACGAGCAGTACTTC
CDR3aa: CASSLFSEYEQYF

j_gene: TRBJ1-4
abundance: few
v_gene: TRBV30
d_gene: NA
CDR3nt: TGTGCCTGGAGTCGCAGGTCAAATGAAAAACTGTTTTTT
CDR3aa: CAWSRRSNEKLFF

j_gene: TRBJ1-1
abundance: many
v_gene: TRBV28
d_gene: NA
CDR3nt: TGTGCCAGCTCCCCAGGCGGATCTGGGACAGAAGCTTTCTTT
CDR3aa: CASSPGGSGTEAFF

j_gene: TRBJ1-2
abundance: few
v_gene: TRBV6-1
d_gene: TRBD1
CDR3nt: TGTGCCAGCAGGGACACCGGGACAGGGAATGGCTACACCTTC
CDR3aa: CASRDTGTGNGYTF

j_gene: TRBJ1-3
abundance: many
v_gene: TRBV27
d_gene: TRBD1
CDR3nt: TGTGCCAGCAGAGAACTCGGACAGGCGATATCTGGAAACACCATATATTTT
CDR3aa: CASRELGQAISGNTIYF

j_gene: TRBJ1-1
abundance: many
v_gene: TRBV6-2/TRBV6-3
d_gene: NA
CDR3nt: TGTGCCAGCAGTTACGGACGGATGCCTGAAGCTTTCTTT
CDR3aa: CASSYGRMPEAFF

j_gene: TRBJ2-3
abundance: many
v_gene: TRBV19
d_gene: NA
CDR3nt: TGTGCCAGCAGTATCGGAGATACGCAGTATTTT
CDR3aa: CASSIGDTQYF

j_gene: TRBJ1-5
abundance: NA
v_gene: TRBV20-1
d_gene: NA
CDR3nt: TGCAGTGCTAACCAAGGCAATCAGCCCCAGCATTTT
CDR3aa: CSANQGNQPQHF

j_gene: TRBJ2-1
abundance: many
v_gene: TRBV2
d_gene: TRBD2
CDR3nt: TGTGCCAGCAGTGGACGACCCTCCATGACTAGCGGGACCTACAATGAGCAGTTCTTC
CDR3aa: CASSGRPSMTSGTYNEQFF

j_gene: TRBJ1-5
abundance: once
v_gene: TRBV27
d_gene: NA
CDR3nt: TGTGCCAGCACCAAACGAGGGGAGCCCCAGCATTTT
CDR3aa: CASTKRGEPQHF

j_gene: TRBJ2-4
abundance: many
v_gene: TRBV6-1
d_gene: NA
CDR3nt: TGTGCCAGCAGCACCACGACAGGTGGGAACATTCAGTACTTC
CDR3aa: CASSTTTGGNIQYF

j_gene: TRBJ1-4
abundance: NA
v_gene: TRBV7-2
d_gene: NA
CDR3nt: TGTGCCAGCAGCTTAAGCCAGGCAACTAATGAAAAACTGTTTTTT
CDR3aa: CASSLSQATNEKLFF

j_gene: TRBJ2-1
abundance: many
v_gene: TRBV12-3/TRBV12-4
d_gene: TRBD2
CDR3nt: TGTGCCAGCAGCCGACTAGCGGGGGATGGGAATGAGCAGTTCTTC
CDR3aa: CASSRLAGDGNEQFF

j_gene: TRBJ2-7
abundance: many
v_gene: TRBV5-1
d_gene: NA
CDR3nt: TGCGCCAGCAGCCCCGGCGGTGGGGCTTCCTACGAGCAGTACTTC
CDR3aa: CASSPGGGASYEQYF

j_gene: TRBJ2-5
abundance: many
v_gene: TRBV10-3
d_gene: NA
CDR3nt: TGTGCCATCGGTCAGCAAGAGACCCAGTACTTC
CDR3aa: CAIGQQETQYF

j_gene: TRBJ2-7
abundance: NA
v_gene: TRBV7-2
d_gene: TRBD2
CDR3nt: TGTGCCAGCGGCTTAGTAGCGGGAGTGCGTTCCGAGCAGTACTTC
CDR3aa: CASGLVAGVRSEQYF